A single sample is the source of the 19 T cell receptor beta chains below, sequenced in a study of sequential checkpoint blockade in melanoma. Stated treatment: randomized to nivolumab then ipilimumab (arm A) or the reverse (arm B). Profiling relied on immunoSEQ multiplex PCR, and the TCRdb table lists in-frame clones only, not all of them. The sample holds fewer than 13,000 clones, 55% to 85% seen once. Source: CD8+ T cells sorted from blood (inferred from file names), taken from a patient given nivolumab and ipilimumab in sequence. Receptor source: a human donor with melanoma.

This chain links TRBV19 with TRBJ1-1, with 10 bases matching TRBD1. Germline-derived CDR1 and CDR2 are LNHDA and SQIVND (reference sequence). There are 15 residues in the CDR3. Trimming took 5 bases from V and 3 from J; bases not matched to a gene: 6. CDR3 coding DNA: TGTGCCAGTAGTGCCGGCGGGACAGGGGACACTGAAGCTTTCTTT. Protein: CASSAGGTGDTEAFF.

The chain uses TRBV27 and TRBJ1-1; 10 positions match TRBD1. The trim removed 7 bases at V and 4 bases at J, leaving 6 bases unmatched. CDR3 size: 14 residues. The V gene's germline CDR1 is MNHEY and CDR2 SMNVEV (reference sequence). CDR3 loop: CASNSGQGITEAFF. The CDR3 DNA sequence: TGTGCCAGCAACTCGGGACAGGGGATCACTGAAGCTTTCTTT.

This chain connects TRBV7-9 to TRBJ2-7, with D hard to call. The CDR3 consists of 14 residues. V lost 0 bases, J lost 0 bases, and 6 bases lay in between. Per the germline V gene, CDR1 is SEHNR and CDR2 is FQNEAQ (reference sequence). CDR3 nucleotides: TGTGCCAGCAGCTTAGCGGCAGGCTCCTACGAGCAGTACTTC. It yields the protein CASSLAAGSYEQYF. The whole variable domain, remainder taken from reference TRBV7-9 and TRBJ2-7, is DTGVSQNPRHKITKRGQNVTFRCDPISEHNRLYWYRQTLGQGPEFLTYFQNEAQLEKSRLLSDRFSAERPKGSFSTLEIQRTEQGDSAMYLCASSLAAGSYEQYFGPGTRLTVT.

The chain couples TRBV6-4 to TRBJ1-6; TRBD1 aligns across 10 bases. The CDR3 is made up of 15 amino acids. CDR1 MRHNA and CDR2 SNTAGT come from the germline V gene. The V segment lost 0 bases and the J segment 7 bases; nucleotides outside the gene matches: 0. The CDR3: CASSDSTGGNSPLHF. CDR3 DNA: TGTGCCAGCAGTGACTCGACAGGGGGCAATTCACCCCTCCACTTT.

The chain recombines TRBV7-6 with TRBJ2-3; possible D gene TRBD2, 6 bases. Germline V CDR1 and CDR2: SGHVS, FNYEAQ. The CDR3 loop spans 13 amino acids. Trimming removed 5 bases from V and 4 bases from J, with 10 bases in between. The chain's CDR3 is CASSGGFADTQYF. In nucleotides, the CDR3 is TGTGCCAGCAGCGGGGGGTTTGCAGATACGCAGTATTTT. The full variable domain, its missing parts supplied by reference TRBV7-6 and TRBJ2-3, is GAGVSQSPRYKVTKRGQDVALRCDPISGHVSLYWYRQALGQGPEFLTYFNYEAQQDKSGLPNDRFSAERPEGSISTLTIQRTEQRDSAMYRCASSGGFADTQYFGPGTRLTVL.

The chain employs TRBV7-9 and TRBJ2-7, with TRBD1 as a possible D gene (5 bases). Germline CDR1 is SEHNR and CDR2 is FQNEAQ (reference sequence). The CDR3 has 12 amino acids. V was clipped by 1 base and J by 6 bases, with 7 bases between them. The CDR3 spells CASSLEGFEQYV. CDR3 in DNA: TGTGCCAGCAGCTTAGAGGGGTTCGAGCAGTACGTC.

The chain combines TRBV6-1 with TRBJ2-7, with 13 bases fitting TRBD2. Germline assignment: CDR1 MNHNS and CDR2 SASEGT. Trimming cost V 5 bases and J 6 bases; bases outside gene matches: 4. The CDR3 has 14 residues. The CDR3 bases are TGTGCCAGCAGTCAGGGACTAGCGGGACTCGAGCAGTACGTC. The encoded protein is CASSQGLAGLEQYV.

Sample share makes this clone large. The chain is built from TRBV12-5 and TRBJ1-2; 9 nucleotides align to TRBD1. The J segment lost 3 bases and the V segment lost 5 bases, leaving 7 bases of the junction unmatched. The CDR3 contains 15 residues. Germline V gene sequence: CDR1 LGHNT, CDR2 FRNRAP. The CDR3 loop reads CASGVRGQGHYGYTF. Written as DNA, the CDR3 is TGTGCTAGTGGTGTGAGAGGACAGGGGCACTATGGCTACACCTTC.

The chain uses TRBV6-5 and TRBJ1-5; D is ambiguous. CDR3 length: 13 residues. CDR1 is MNHEY and CDR2 is SVGAGI in the germline V gene. V shed 8 bases and J shed 1 base, with 9 bases lying between them. The CDR3 sequence: CASAIASNQPQHF. CDR3 coding DNA: TGTGCCAGCGCTATAGCAAGCAATCAGCCCCAGCATTTT.

This chain links TRBV29-1 with TRBJ2-7; D may be TRBD2 (7 bases). Germline V gene sequence: CDR1 SQVTM, CDR2 ANQGSEA. The CDR3 covers 14 residues. Trimming removed 6 bases from V and 4 bases from J, with 19 bases in between. The CDR3 region is CSVPDPRGGYEQYF. The CDR3 nucleotides are TGCAGCGTGCCCGATCCAAGGGGGGGGTACGAGCAGTACTTC.

The chain has TRBV15 and TRBJ1-2, with D hard to call. Per germline, CDR1 LNHNV and CDR2 YYDKDF (reference sequence). The V end lost 9 bases, the J end lost 0 bases, and 11 bases lay between the germline ends. This CDR3 is 13 amino acids long. The DNA of the CDR3 is TGTGCCACGGGTAGCACTTCTAACTATGGCTACACCTTC. Its protein product is CATGSTSNYGYTF.

The chain is built from TRBV7-9 and TRBJ2-3; TRBD2 aligns across 12 bases. J gave up 0 bases and V 5 bases, and 3 bases lay outside the gene matches. Germline V CDR1 and CDR2: SEHNR, FQNEAQ (reference sequence). The CDR3 contains 16 residues. The CDR3 region has the DNA TGTGCCAGCAGCGTCGGGACTAGCGGGAGCACAGATACGCAGTATTTT. Its translation: CASSVGTSGSTDTQYF.

There are a few counts of this clone. The chain links TRBV6-1 to TRBJ1-2; 8 bases are a match to TRBD1. The CDR3 has 16 residues. The V gene end was trimmed by 3 bases and the J gene end by 8 bases; junction bases not matched to a gene: 14. Germline loops: CDR1 MNHNS, CDR2 SASEGT. CDR3 sequence reads: CASSDLTSTGVVGYTF. The CDR3 DNA follows: TGTGCCAGCAGTGACCTTACTTCGACAGGGGTGGTCGGCTACACCTTC.

This sequence joins TRBV10-3 and TRBJ2-7; no clear D. This CDR3 is built from 11 residues. From germline, CDR1 is ENHRY and CDR2 SYGVKD. V lost 3 bases and J 2 bases, leaving 2 bases between the germline ends. CDR3 loop: CAISDAYEQYF. CDR3 DNA: TGTGCCATCAGTGACGCCTACGAGCAGTACTTC.

The chain links TRBV30 to TRBJ1-1; D not resolved. The CDR3 is 13 amino acids. V lost 0 bases, J lost 6 bases, and 11 bases lay in between. In germline, CDR1 is GTSNPN, CDR2 SVGIG (reference sequence). This chain's CDR3 is CAWSVWEMAEAFF. CDR3 DNA: TGTGCCTGGAGTGTTTGGGAGATGGCTGAAGCTTTCTTT.

V usage is TRBV6-6 and J usage is TRBJ1-3; TRBD1 might be the D (6 bases). Germline-derived CDR1 and CDR2 are MNHNY and SVGAGI (reference sequence). This CDR3 has 16 residues. Deletions cut 1 base from V and 8 bases from J, with 18 bases between. Here the CDR3 reads CASSYYNSGAGDTIYF. The CDR3 DNA reads TGTGCCAGCAGTTACTATAATTCAGGGGCCGGTGACACCATATATTTT.

The V call is TRBV19, the J call TRBJ2-1; maybe TRBD2 (6 bases). V was trimmed by 5 bases and J by 3 bases, leaving 8 bases between them. The CDR3 sequence is 13 residues long. Germline V CDR1 and CDR2: LNHDA, SQIVND (reference sequence). The CDR3 coding sequence is TGTGCCAGTAGTGGGACTGGCTACAATGAGCAGTTCTTC. It yields the protein CASSGTGYNEQFF.

There are a few counts of this clone. The chain joins TRBV7-9 to TRBJ2-1, with D possibly TRBD2 on 6 matching bases. CDR3 length: 15 amino acids. V dropped 1 base and J dropped 6 bases, with 13 bases sitting between them. CDR1 is SEHNR, CDR2 FQNEAQ, per germline (reference sequence). DNA of the CDR3: TGTGCCAGCAGCTTAGGTGGCGGGGTGTCCAATGAGCAGTTCTTC. This gives the protein CASSLGGGVSNEQFF.

The rearrangement links TRBV4-1 to TRBJ1-1; 7 bases agree with TRBD1. CDR1 and CDR2 from the germline V gene are MGHRA and YSYEKL. The CDR3 is 14 residues long. The trim removed 6 bases at V and 4 bases at J, leaving 8 bases unmatched. The CDR3 nucleotides read TGCGCCAGCAGTCAAACCCCAGGGGGCACTGAAGCTTTCTTT. It specifies CASSQTPGGTEAFF.